The rows below give T cell receptor beta chains drawn from one sample of a study of identical twins. TCRdb ran MiXCR on the 5' RACE reads and lists one entry per CDR3 protein. The sample has 400,000 to 550,000 distinct CDR3 sequences; around an eighth are singletons. This sample also appeared in a second study, on yellow fever vaccine responses in identical twins.

The sequenced sample was CD4+ T cells sorted from blood. The origin of the receptors is a woman younger than 30 in good health. CDR3s leave out the opening cysteine and the closing phenylalanine or tryptophan.

V gene: TRBV12-3/TRBV12-4; J gene: TRBJ2-5; CDR3 protein: ASSGPQETQY
V gene: TRBV2; J gene: TRBJ2-3; CDR3 protein: ASSAQGGSRSTDTQY
V gene: TRBV7-2; J gene: TRBJ2-5; CDR3 protein: ASSLEFREETQY
V gene: TRBV11-2; J gene: TRBJ2-1; CDR3 protein: ASSLDLGANEQF
V gene: TRBV29-1; J gene: TRBJ2-1; CDR3 protein: SVSFRDREYNEQF
V gene: TRBV12-3/TRBV12-4; J gene: TRBJ1-2; CDR3 protein: ASRRTGTPSNNGYT
V gene: TRBV29-1; J gene: TRBJ2-3; CDR3 protein: SVEGDRTTDTQY
V gene: TRBV5-6; J gene: TRBJ2-3; CDR3 protein: ASSFNRLAGGNTQY
V gene: TRBV5-1; J gene: TRBJ2-2; CDR3 protein: ASSVGTGAPGELF
V gene: TRBV7-9; J gene: TRBJ2-1; CDR3 protein: ASSILTGTGGNEQF
V gene: TRBV2; J gene: TRBJ2-5; CDR3 protein: ASSKTSLETQY
V gene: TRBV29-1; J gene: TRBJ2-1; CDR3 protein: SGDRGSYEQF
V gene: TRBV4-3; J gene: TRBJ2-3; CDR3 protein: ASSPIAGEGPDTQY
V gene: TRBV5-7; J gene: TRBJ2-7; CDR3 protein: ASSLMGGGYEQY
V gene: TRBV29-1; J gene: TRBJ1-6; CDR3 protein: SVGTADNSPLH
V gene: TRBV12-3/TRBV12-4; J gene: TRBJ2-7; CDR3 protein: ASSLVAIYEQY
V gene: TRBV7-2; J gene: TRBJ2-5; CDR3 protein: ASSLAGTLGETQY
V gene: TRBV24-1; J gene: TRBJ2-2; CDR3 protein: ATSDHRSSGRTGELF
V gene: TRBV20-1; J gene: TRBJ1-1; CDR3 protein: SARDHGGTGVGDTEAF
V gene: TRBV28; J gene: TRBJ2-5; CDR3 protein: ASSSSRAGRETQY
V gene: TRBV5-1; J gene: TRBJ1-6; CDR3 protein: ASSYRERDSPLH
V gene: TRBV20-1; J gene: TRBJ2-7; CDR3 protein: SCLGREWEQY
V gene: TRBV7-2; J gene: TRBJ2-7; CDR3 protein: ASSQGQRSYEQY
V gene: TRBV7-9; J gene: TRBJ1-1; CDR3 protein: ASSLAPGPTRNTEAF
V gene: TRBV30; J gene: TRBJ2-7; CDR3 protein: AWSVWDRAYEQY
V gene: TRBV5-5; J gene: TRBJ2-5; CDR3 protein: ASSRTGTGKETQY
V gene: TRBV18; J gene: TRBJ2-2; CDR3 protein: ASSPLSGDGELF